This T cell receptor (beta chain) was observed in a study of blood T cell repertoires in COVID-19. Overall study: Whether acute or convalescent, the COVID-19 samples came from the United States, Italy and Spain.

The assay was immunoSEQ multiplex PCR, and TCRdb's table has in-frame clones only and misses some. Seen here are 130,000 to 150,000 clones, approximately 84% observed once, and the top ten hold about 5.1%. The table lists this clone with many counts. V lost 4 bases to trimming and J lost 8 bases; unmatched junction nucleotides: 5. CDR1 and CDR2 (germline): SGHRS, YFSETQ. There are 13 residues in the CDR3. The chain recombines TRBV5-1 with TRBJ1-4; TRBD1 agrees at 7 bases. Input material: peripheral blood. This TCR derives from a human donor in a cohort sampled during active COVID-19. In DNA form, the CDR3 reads TGCGCCAGCAGCATTGGGACAGCCGAAAAACTGTTTTTT. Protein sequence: CASSIGTAEKLFF.